These 3 T cell receptor beta chains were sequenced from one sample in a study of control samples from healthy donors and cancer patients. Clones were read by immunoSEQ multiplex PCR, and TCRdb kept only the in-frame ones, dropping some. The table for this sample gives some 180,000 clones. The specimen was blood. These receptors were obtained from a woman under 40 in good health.

The V call is TRBV6-4, the J call TRBJ1-5; no firm D call. In germline, CDR1 is MRHNA, CDR2 SNTAGT. Trimming took off 3 bases at V and 0 bases at J, with 6 bases between the two ends. The CDR3 is made up of 14 amino acids. CDR3 sequence reads: CASSDGDSNQPQHF. In nucleotides, the CDR3 is TGTGCCAGCAGTGATGGGGATAGCAATCAGCCCCAGCATTTT.

This sequence joins TRBV5-5 and TRBJ1-3; D not certain. V gave up 1 base and J gave up 0 bases, with 17 bases separating them. Per the germline V gene, CDR1 is SGHKS and CDR2 is YYEKEE (reference sequence). The CDR3 contains 18 residues. The chain's CDR3 is CASSLRLGGKDSGNTIYF. CDR3 nucleotides: TGTGCCAGCAGCTTGAGGTTGGGAGGGAAAGACTCTGGAAACACCATATATTTT.

This chain links TRBV5-5 with TRBJ1-5; D gene ambiguous. V dropped 0 bases and J dropped 5 bases, with 15 bases sitting between them. Looked up from germline, CDR1 is SGHKS and CDR2 is YYEKEE (reference sequence). The length of the CDR3 is 16 residues. Here the CDR3 reads CASSLAWAGRDQPQHF. In nucleotides, the CDR3 is TGTGCCAGCAGCTTGGCCTGGGCGGGAAGGGATCAGCCCCAGCATTTT.